This T cell receptor (beta chain) was obtained from a study of blood T cell repertoires in COVID-19. Overall study: Whether acute or convalescent, the COVID-19 samples came from the United States, Italy and Spain.

Profiled with immunoSEQ multiplex PCR; TCRdb holds only in-frame clones, not every one. In the table there are over 300,000 clones, around nine tenths of which are singletons. About this clone: Within the sample, other DNA sequences also encode this same CDR3.

Germline V gene lookup returns CDR1 KGHDR and CDR2 SFDVKD. V lost 1 base to trimming and J lost 6 bases, with 8 bases between them. The CDR3 runs 13 residues. Sequencing was performed on PBMCs or T cells enriched from blood (not recorded which). This chain connects TRBV24-1 to TRBJ1-2; maybe TRBD1 (6 bases). The clonotype comes from a woman aged 40 to 50 who had recovered from COVID-19. The CDR3 reads CATSDFSGDGYTF. In nucleotides, the CDR3 is TGTGCCACCAGTGATTTTTCAGGGGATGGCTACACCTTC.